The T cell receptor beta chain described here comes from a study of CD8+ T cells in alopecia areata. The wider study: Oral tofacitinib, 5 to 10 mg twice daily, was given in an open-label trial.

On this clone itself: Its matching antigen is unknown.

RNA extraction was followed by reverse transcription into cDNA, which acted as the sequencing template. Sequenced by immunoSEQ multiplex PCR; TCRdb stores in-frame clones only, minus some. The repertoire holds about 200,000 clones, with roughly 57% as singletons. Study-wide points: Higher clonality and more expanded CD8+ clones appeared in lesional than normal scalp.

The CDR3 extends over 13 amino acids. Germline CDR1 reads MNHEY; CDR2 reads SMNVEV (reference sequence). Between the trimmed V and J ends, which lost 4 bases and 3 bases, there was a span of 9 bases. Source: CD4+ T cells sorted from blood, taken at week 0. This chain connects TRBV27 to TRBJ1-2, with no clear D. This receptor was obtained from a human donor with alopecia areata. The CDR3 here is CASSSRADYGYTF. DNA of the CDR3: TGTGCCAGCAGTTCTCGGGCAGACTATGGCTACACCTTC.